Below, one TCR beta chain is given with its context. Sequencing used immunoSEQ multiplex PCR; TCRdb keeps in-frame clones, though not all of them. The table includes 70,000 to 90,000 clones, about 82% detected once. This sample was included in a study of blood T cell repertoires in COVID-19. Germline CDR1 reads LGHNT; CDR2 reads FRNRAP. Between the trimmed V and J ends, which lost 7 bases and 5 bases, there was a span of 8 bases. The CDR3 has 11 amino acids. What was sequenced was peripheral blood. The source of this sequence is a middle-aged man with active COVID-19. The chain combines TRBV12-5 with TRBJ2-5; no clear D. This CDR3 reads CASARWETQYF. CDR3 coding DNA: TGTGCTAGTGCCCGGTGGGAGACCCAGTACTTC. The whole variable domain, remainder taken from reference TRBV12-5 and TRBJ2-5, is DARVTQTPRHKVTEMGQEVTMRCQPILGHNTVFWYRQTMMQGLELLAYFRNRAPLDDSGMPKDRFSAEMPDATLATLKIQPSEPRDSAVYFCASARWETQYFGPGTRLLVL.